This paragraph reports one TCR beta chain. The antigen is undetermined. The V end was cut by 5 bases, the J end by 4 bases, with 15 bases between. CDR1 is SGHAT, CDR2 FQNNGV, per germline. This CDR3 is 14 amino acids long. This sample's time point: before natalizumab initiation. This sample is part of a study of multiple sclerosis patients with progressive multifocal leukoencephalopathy. Method: immunoSEQ multiplex PCR; TCRdb's copy keeps in-frame clones and lacks some. Among more than 25,000 clones, around 90% were seen once, and the ten largest hold 1.1%. Study-wide findings and caveats: Before and during natalizumab, the clones expanded at PML already existed. Lower normalized Shannon entropy suggested reduced TRB diversity in most PML patients.

This sequence joins TRBV11-2 and TRBJ2-7; D is unclear. Sequencing was carried out using PBMCs. The TCR originated in a human donor with multiple sclerosis. The CDR3 protein is CASSRSRRPYEQYF. CDR3 DNA sequence: TGTGCCAGCAGCCGGAGCCGGAGACCTTACGAGCAGTACTTC.